The 6 T cell receptor beta chains below were found in one sample sequenced in a study of T cells in Graves' hyperthyroidism and ophthalmopathy. The source material, RNA transcripts, was used to amplify TCR beta CDR3 regions. First-round RT-PCR targeting the TCR CDR3 was performed with the HTBI primer set. TCRdb ran MiXCR on the multiplex PCR reads and lists one entry per CDR3 protein. The table has fewer than 650,000 distinct CDR3 sequences, about 14% seen once. Material for sequencing was blood. All receptors derive from a woman under 40 with Graves' hyperthyroidism that later progressed to Graves' ophthalmopathy.

V gene TRBV6-1 combines with J gene TRBJ2-3; D possibly corresponds to TRBD1 (6 bases). The CDR3 is 14 amino acids. Germline V gene sequence: CDR1 MNHNS, CDR2 SASEGT. With 9 bases removed from V and 3 bases from J, the gap between germline ends came to 16 bases. CDR3 in DNA: TGTGCCAGGCCCCGGGACAAAGCGACAGATACGCAGTATTTT. Protein: CARPRDKATDTQYF.

This clonotype was counted only a few times. This chain joins TRBV7-3 and TRBJ1-2; D is undetermined. The CDR3 runs 12 residues. Per germline, CDR1 SGHTA and CDR2 FQGTGA. The V end lost 10 bases, the J end lost 6 bases, and 15 bases lay between the germline ends. CDR3 sequence reads: CATPGLSDGYTF. Written as DNA, the CDR3 is TGTGCCACCCCCGGTCTCAGCGATGGCTACACCTTC.

This clonotype was recorded at least ten times. This chain uses TRBV6-1 with TRBJ1-2; a weak D match, TRBD1 (6 bases). V gave up 7 bases and J gave up 5 bases, with 20 bases separating them. The CDR3 runs to 15 residues. Germline CDR1 reads MNHNS; CDR2 reads SASEGT. The CDR3 DNA is TGTGCCAGCAACCTTCAGGGGAGTGTAGGGTATGGCTACACCTTC. Encoded protein: CASNLQGSVGYGYTF.

For this clonotype: A single base separates this from a much larger clone, so it may be a read error. The rearrangement uses TRBV9 and TRBJ2-1; 9 bases are a match to TRBD2. CDR1 SGDLS and CDR2 YYNGEE come from the germline V gene. This CDR3 has 16 residues. After removal of 4 bases from V and 10 bases from J, the junction contained 15 bases not matched to a gene. The DNA for the CDR3 is TGTGCCAGCAGCCCCCAGACGACTAGCGGTACCTACGAGCAGTTCTTC. Translated: CASSPQTTSGTYEQFF.

This clonotype appeared many times. The chain recombines TRBV28 with TRBJ1-5, with TRBD1 matching over 7 bases. V gave up 5 bases and J gave up 7 bases; unmatched junction bases: 14. Germline lookup yields CDR1 MDHEN and CDR2 SYDVKM. The CDR3 contains 16 residues. The CDR3 region is CASSPQFRGQRQPQHF. CDR3 DNA: TGTGCCAGCAGTCCTCAATTCAGGGGACAGAGGCAGCCCCAGCATTTT.

This clonotype was recorded many times. The rearrangement uses TRBV7-2 and TRBJ2-2, with a weak D call TRBD2 (6 bases). This CDR3 has 15 residues. The germline CDR1 and CDR2 sequences are SGHTA and FQGNSA. With 5 bases removed from V and 0 bases from J, the gap between germline ends came to 10 bases. CDR3 nucleotide sequence: TGTGCCAGCAGCCCGCTAGCGACGAACACCGGGGAGCTGTTTTTT. Residues: CASSPLATNTGELFF.